The rows below give T cell receptor beta chains drawn from one sample of a study of radiation and T cells in renal cell carcinoma. This table comes from immunoSEQ multiplex PCR, and its TCRdb copy is limited to in-frame clones, with some not included. The table shows around 140,000 clones, with 80% to 90% occurring only once. The sequencing here drew on blood, taken from a patient whose treatment included radiotherapy and nephrectomy. These receptors were obtained from a woman aged 50 to 60 with renal cell carcinoma. Both conserved end residues are part of each CDR3. The D gene is left open where the match is weak. Clone size is not always given. Where it is, it says once, few, many or a class for expanded clones.

V,J,D,size,CDR3,DNA
TRBV5-6,TRBJ2-3,TRBD1,NA,CASSSLAIRTGGRDTQYF,TGTGCCAGCAGCTCCCTCGCCATCCGGACAGGGGGGAGAGATACGCAGTATTTT
TRBV9,TRBJ1-1,TRBD1,NA,CASSVAPTGGRDTEAFF,TGTGCCAGCAGCGTAGCTCCGACAGGGGGCAGGGACACTGAAGCTTTCTTT
TRBV13,TRBJ2-7,TRBD1,once,CASSSRDRHYEQYF,TGTGCCAGCAGCTCCCGGGACAGACACTACGAGCAGTACTTC
TRBV7-2,TRBJ1-4,NA,NA,CASSRGRNEKLFF,TGTGCCAGCAGCCGCGGCCGTAATGAAAAACTGTTTTTT
TRBV7-9,TRBJ2-3,TRBD1,NA,CASSLGRDSLTDTQYF,TGTGCCAGCAGCTTAGGCCGGGACAGCCTCACAGATACGCAGTATTTT
TRBV30,TRBJ1-1,NA,few,CAWSLTQGSSEAFF,TGTGCCTGGAGTCTAACTCAGGGGAGCTCTGAAGCTTTCTTT
TRBV5-1,TRBJ2-2,NA,NA,CASSLEPGDTGELFF,TGCGCCAGCAGCTTGGAGCCCGGGGACACCGGGGAGCTGTTTTTT
TRBV7-2,TRBJ2-7,TRBD1,few,CASSLAGQGAGEQYF,TGTGCCAGCAGCTTAGCTGGACAGGGGGCTGGCGAGCAGTACTTC
TRBV27,TRBJ2-5,NA,NA,CASSLLGDRPQETQYF,TGTGCCAGCAGTTTATTAGGGGATCGTCCCCAAGAGACCCAGTACTTC
TRBV11-3,TRBJ2-3,TRBD1,NA,CASSPGTGGGTDTQYF,TGTGCCAGCAGCCCCGGGACAGGGGGCGGCACAGATACGCAGTATTTT
TRBV9,TRBJ2-2,TRBD1,once,CASSRDRLTGELFF,TGTGCCAGCAGCCGGGACAGACTCACCGGGGAGCTGTTTTTT
TRBV10-3,TRBJ2-3,NA,NA,CAITTPSTDTQYF,TGTGCCATCACCACCCCCAGCACAGATACGCAGTATTTT
TRBV4-3,TRBJ2-1,TRBD2,few,CASSPTSVNEQFF,TGCGCCAGCAGCCCGACTAGCGTCAATGAGCAGTTCTTC
TRBV28,TRBJ1-2,NA,NA,CASSLGDPYGYTF,TGTGCCAGCAGTTTGGGGGATCCCTATGGCTACACCTTC
TRBV7-9,TRBJ2-1,NA,NA,CASSSPQVREQFF,TGTGCCAGCAGCTCCCCCCAGGTGCGGGAGCAGTTCTTC
TRBV4-2,TRBJ2-4,TRBD2,NA,CASSQAHSGLEGNIQYF,TGTGCCAGCAGCCAAGCACACTCCGGACTAGAGGGAAACATTCAGTACTTC
TRBV9,TRBJ1-2,NA,NA,CASSFSWTASNYGYTF,TGTGCCAGCAGCTTCTCCTGGACAGCTTCTAACTATGGCTACACCTTC
TRBV27,TRBJ2-3,TRBD1,once,CASSSSGTGDRTDTQYF,TGTGCCAGCAGTTCCTCCGGGACAGGGGATCGCACAGATACGCAGTATTTT
TRBV28,TRBJ1-1,NA,few,CASTWGGGGSAFF,TGTGCCAGCACCTGGGGTGGCGGAGGATCAGCTTTCTTT
TRBV5-1,TRBJ2-6,TRBD1,NA,CASSLGQGSPNVLTF,TGCGCCAGCAGTTTGGGACAGGGCTCCCCCAACGTCCTGACTTTC
TRBV11-2,TRBJ2-3,TRBD2,NA,CASSTATSGTQYF,TGTGCCAGCAGCACCGCGACTAGCGGTACGCAGTATTTT
TRBV19,TRBJ1-2,TRBD1,NA,CASSVTGGAAYGYTF,TGTGCCAGTAGTGTAACAGGGGGCGCTGCCTATGGCTACACCTTC
TRBV10-3,TRBJ2-2,TRBD1,NA,CAIMGWTGGIGELFF,TGTGCCATCATGGGCTGGACAGGGGGGATCGGGGAGCTGTTTTTT
TRBV27,TRBJ1-1,TRBD1,few,CASSPRTGDTEAFF,TGTGCCAGCAGTCCCCGGACAGGGGATACTGAAGCTTTCTTT
TRBV28,TRBJ1-2,NA,NA,CASSNQGFGYTF,TGTGCCAGCAGTAATCAGGGGTTCGGCTACACCTTC
TRBV7-2,TRBJ1-1,NA,NA,CASSLRYTEAFF,TGTGCCAGCAGCTTACGGTACACTGAAGCTTTCTTT
TRBV6-6,TRBJ1-3,NA,NA,CASSPGGNSGNTIYF,TGTGCCAGCAGCCCTGGGGGTAACTCTGGAAACACCATATATTTT
TRBV27,TRBJ2-7,NA,NA,CASSSRQAGYEQYF,TGTGCCAGCAGTTCTCGACAGGCGGGCTACGAGCAGTACTTC
TRBV28,TRBJ2-7,TRBD1,NA,CASSPPDRAPNEQYF,TGTGCCAGCAGTCCCCCGGACAGGGCCCCCAACGAGCAGTACTTC
TRBV5-1,TRBJ1-1,NA,NA,CASSPQVRVGTEAFF,TGCGCCAGCAGCCCCCAGGTGAGGGTCGGCACTGAAGCTTTCTTT
TRBV19,TRBJ2-1,TRBD1,NA,CASSIGQGDEQFF,TGTGCCAGTAGTATAGGGCAGGGGGATGAGCAGTTCTTC
TRBV7-2,TRBJ2-2,NA,NA,CASSPRLITGELFF,TGTGCCAGCAGCCCACGACTGATCACCGGGGAGCTGTTTTTT
TRBV7-2,TRBJ2-7,TRBD2,NA,CASSWNLAGQQYF,TGTGCCAGCAGCTGGAACCTAGCGGGGCAACAGTACTTC
TRBV30,TRBJ2-4,NA,NA,CAWSRSNIQYF,TGTGCCTGGAGTAGATCCAACATTCAGTACTTC
TRBV7-9,TRBJ2-5,TRBD1,once,CASRSGPTGGEGETQYF,TGTGCCAGCAGATCGGGCCCAACAGGGGGCGAGGGGGAGACCCAGTACTTC
TRBV25-1,TRBJ2-7,TRBD1,NA,CASSEGQGSFDEQYF,TGTGCCAGCAGTGAGGGACAGGGGTCATTCGACGAGCAGTACTTC
TRBV5-5,TRBJ2-7,NA,NA,CASSLSARTYEQYF,TGTGCCAGCAGCTTGTCCGCCCGGACCTACGAGCAGTACTTC
TRBV27,TRBJ1-3,NA,NA,CASSLSGTDRGNTIYF,TGTGCCAGCAGTTTATCCGGGACCGATCGTGGAAACACCATATATTTT
TRBV6-5,TRBJ2-7,TRBD1,NA,CASSRQGPSYEQYF,TGTGCCAGCAGCCGACAGGGACCCTCCTACGAGCAGTACTTC
TRBV2,TRBJ1-1,NA,NA,CARRMGNTEAFF,TGTGCCAGACGCATGGGAAACACTGAAGCTTTCTTT
TRBV19,TRBJ2-7,TRBD1,NA,CASSIDRVAHEQYF,TGTGCCAGTAGTATTGACAGGGTTGCCCACGAGCAGTACTTC
TRBV2,TRBJ1-2,NA,NA,CAKTVGQGFGYTF,TGTGCTAAAACGGTGGGGCAGGGCTTTGGCTACACCTTC
TRBV7-7,TRBJ2-3,NA,NA,CASTCVSGLYHPF,TGTGCTAGCACCTGCGTATCGGGACTCTATCATCCTTTT
TRBV25-1,TRBJ1-4,NA,once,CASKQTATNEKLFF,TGTGCCAGCAAACAGACTGCAACTAATGAAAAACTGTTTTTT
TRBV5-6,TRBJ2-7,NA,NA,CASRRPGPTGSYEQYF,TGTGCCAGCAGACGCCCCGGGCCCACAGGGTCCTACGAGCAGTACTTC
TRBV5-4,TRBJ1-1,NA,NA,CASSTPGLRPTF,TGTGCCAGCAGTACCCCGGGACTTAGGCCTACCTTT
TRBV7-2,TRBJ2-4,NA,NA,CASSLGTAKNIQYF,TGTGCCAGCAGCTTAGGAACAGCCAAAAACATTCAGTACTTC
TRBV15,TRBJ1-4,TRBD1,once,CATSTIQGATNEKLFF,TGTGCCACCAGCACGATCCAGGGGGCAACTAATGAAAAACTGTTTTTT
TRBV27,TRBJ2-1,TRBD2,NA,CASSPGTSGASYNEQFF,TGTGCCAGCAGTCCGGGGACTAGCGGGGCCTCCTACAATGAGCAGTTCTTC
TRBV6-5,TRBJ1-1,NA,NA,CASSPTAAETEAFF,TGTGCCAGCAGCCCCACGGCAGCCGAGACTGAAGCTTTCTTT
TRBV28,TRBJ2-5,TRBD1,NA,CASSSNRDSQETQYF,TGTGCCAGCAGTTCCAACCGGGACAGCCAAGAGACCCAGTACTTC
TRBV5-8,TRBJ1-5,NA,NA,CASSLLSNQPQHF,TGTGCCAGCAGCTTGCTCAGCAATCAGCCCCAGCATTTT
TRBV13,TRBJ2-7,NA,NA,CASSSRDLGNEQYF,TGTGCCAGCAGCTCCCGGGACTTGGGCAACGAGCAGTACTTC
TRBV4-2,TRBJ1-1,NA,NA,CASSLNNGEAFF,TGTGCCAGCAGCCTAAACAACGGTGAAGCTTTCTTT
TRBV7-9,TRBJ2-1,TRBD2,NA,CASGILAGGYNEQFF,TGTGCCAGCGGAATCCTAGCGGGAGGCTACAATGAGCAGTTCTTC
TRBV6-4,TRBJ2-2,TRBD1,NA,CASSGQGNTGELFF,TGTGCCAGCAGTGGACAGGGTAACACCGGGGAGCTGTTTTTT
TRBV28,TRBJ2-6,NA,few,CASTYLRTGANVLTF,TGTGCCAGCACCTATCTTCGCACTGGGGCCAACGTCCTGACTTTC